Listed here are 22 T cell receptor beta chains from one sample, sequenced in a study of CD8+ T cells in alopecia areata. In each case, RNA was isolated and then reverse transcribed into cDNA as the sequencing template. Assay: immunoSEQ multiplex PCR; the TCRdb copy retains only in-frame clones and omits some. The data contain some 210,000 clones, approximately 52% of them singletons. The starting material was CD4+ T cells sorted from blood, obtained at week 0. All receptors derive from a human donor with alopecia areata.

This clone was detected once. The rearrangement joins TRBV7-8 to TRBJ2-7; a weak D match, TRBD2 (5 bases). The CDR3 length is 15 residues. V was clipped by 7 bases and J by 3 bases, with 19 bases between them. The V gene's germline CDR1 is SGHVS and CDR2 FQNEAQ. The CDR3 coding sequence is TGTGCCAGCACCTTCGAACCTCTCGAGGGCTACGAGCAGTACTTC. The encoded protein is CASTFEPLEGYEQYF.

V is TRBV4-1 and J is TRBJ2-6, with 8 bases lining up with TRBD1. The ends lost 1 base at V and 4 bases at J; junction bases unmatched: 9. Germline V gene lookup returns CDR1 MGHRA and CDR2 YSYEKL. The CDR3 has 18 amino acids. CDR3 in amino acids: CASSQVSRGPAGANVLTF. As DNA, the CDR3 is TGCGCCAGCAGCCAAGTGAGCAGGGGGCCTGCCGGGGCCAACGTCCTGACTTTC.

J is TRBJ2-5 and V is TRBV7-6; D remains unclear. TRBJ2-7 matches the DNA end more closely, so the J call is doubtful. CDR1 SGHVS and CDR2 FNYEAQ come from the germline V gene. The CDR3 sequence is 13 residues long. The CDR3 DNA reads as TGTGCCAGCAGCTTATCGTCAGACTACGAGCAGTACTTC. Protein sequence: CASSLSSDYEQYF.

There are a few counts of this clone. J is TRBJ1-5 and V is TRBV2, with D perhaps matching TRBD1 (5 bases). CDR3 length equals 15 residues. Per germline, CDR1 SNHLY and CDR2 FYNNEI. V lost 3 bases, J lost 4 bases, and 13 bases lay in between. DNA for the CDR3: TGTGCCAGCAGTGATAGAGGGGCCCCTAATCAGCCCCAGCATTTT. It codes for CASSDRGAPNQPQHF.

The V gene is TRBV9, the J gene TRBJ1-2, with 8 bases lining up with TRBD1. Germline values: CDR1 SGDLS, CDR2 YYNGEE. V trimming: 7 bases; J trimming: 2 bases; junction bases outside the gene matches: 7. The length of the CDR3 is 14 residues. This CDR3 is CASGSDRENYGYTF. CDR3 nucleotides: TGTGCCAGCGGGTCGGACAGGGAAAACTATGGCTACACCTTC.

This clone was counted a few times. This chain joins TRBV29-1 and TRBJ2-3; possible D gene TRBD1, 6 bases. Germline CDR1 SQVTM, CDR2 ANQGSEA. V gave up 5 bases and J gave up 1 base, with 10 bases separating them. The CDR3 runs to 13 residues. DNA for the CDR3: TGCAGCGTTCAGGGGCGCGGCACAGATACGCAGTATTTT. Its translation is CSVQGRGTDTQYF.

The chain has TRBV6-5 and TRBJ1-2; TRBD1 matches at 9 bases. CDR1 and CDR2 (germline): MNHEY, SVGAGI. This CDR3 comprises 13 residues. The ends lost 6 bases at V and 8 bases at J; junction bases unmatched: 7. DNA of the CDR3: TGTGCCAGCAGCCGGACAGGGGATGGGGGCTACACCTTC. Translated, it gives CASSRTGDGGYTF.

The DNA for the CDR3 is TGTGCCTGGACACCGGGACAGTCCCCAGAAGCCTACGAGCAGTACTTC. It translates to CAWTPGQSPEAYEQYF. The chain couples TRBV30 to TRBJ2-7; 7 positions agree with TRBD1. Trimming took 4 bases from V and 2 from J; bases not matched to a gene: 14. The CDR3 length is 16 residues. Germline values: CDR1 GTSNPN, CDR2 SVGIG (reference sequence).

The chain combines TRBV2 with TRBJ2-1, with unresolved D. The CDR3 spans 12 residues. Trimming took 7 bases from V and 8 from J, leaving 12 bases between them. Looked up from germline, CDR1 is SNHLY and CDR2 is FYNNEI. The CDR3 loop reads CASKSLWDEQFF. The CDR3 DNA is TGTGCCAGCAAAAGCCTGTGGGATGAGCAGTTCTTC.

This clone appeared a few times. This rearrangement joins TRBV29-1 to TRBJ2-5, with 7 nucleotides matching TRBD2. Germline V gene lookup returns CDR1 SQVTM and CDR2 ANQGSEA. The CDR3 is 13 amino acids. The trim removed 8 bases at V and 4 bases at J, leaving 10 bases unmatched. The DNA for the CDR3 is TGCAGCACCGGGACGGCGGGGGTAGAGACCCAGTACTTC. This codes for CSTGTAGVETQYF. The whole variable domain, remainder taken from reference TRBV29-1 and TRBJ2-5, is SAVISQKPSRDICQRGTSLTIQCQVDSQVTMMFWYRQQPGQSLTLIATANQGSEATYESGFVIDKFPISRPNLTFSTLTVSNMSPEDSSIYLCSTGTAGVETQYFGPGTRLLVL.

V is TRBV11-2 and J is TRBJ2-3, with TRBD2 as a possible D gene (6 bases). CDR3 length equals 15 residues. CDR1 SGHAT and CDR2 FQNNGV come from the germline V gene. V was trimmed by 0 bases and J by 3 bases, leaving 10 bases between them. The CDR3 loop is CASSLDGRGTDTQYF. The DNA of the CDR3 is TGTGCCAGCAGCTTAGACGGGAGAGGGACAGATACGCAGTATTTT.

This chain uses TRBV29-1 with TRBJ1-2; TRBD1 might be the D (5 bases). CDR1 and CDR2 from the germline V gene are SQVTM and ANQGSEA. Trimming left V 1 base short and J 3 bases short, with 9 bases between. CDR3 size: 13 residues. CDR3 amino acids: CSVEGQGYYGYTF. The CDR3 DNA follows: TGCAGCGTTGAAGGGCAGGGCTACTATGGCTACACCTTC.

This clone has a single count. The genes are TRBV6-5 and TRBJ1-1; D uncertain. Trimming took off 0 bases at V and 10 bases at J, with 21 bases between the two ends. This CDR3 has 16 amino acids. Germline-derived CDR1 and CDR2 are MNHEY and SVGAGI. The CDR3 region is CASSYSGRSLSSAAFF. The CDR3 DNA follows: TGTGCCAGCAGTTACTCGGGTCGATCATTATCCTCGGCAGCTTTCTTT.

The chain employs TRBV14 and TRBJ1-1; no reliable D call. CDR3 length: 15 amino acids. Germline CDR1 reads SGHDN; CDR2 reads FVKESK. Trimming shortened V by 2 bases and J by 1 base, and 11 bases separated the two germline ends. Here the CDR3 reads CASSQYELGNTEAFF. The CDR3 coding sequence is TGTGCCAGCAGCCAATATGAGTTGGGGAACACTGAAGCTTTCTTT. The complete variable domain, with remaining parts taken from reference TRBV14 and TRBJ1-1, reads EAGVTQFPSHSVIEKGQTVTLRCDPISGHDNLYWYRRVMGKEIKFLLHFVKESKQDESGMPNNRFLAERTGGTYSTLKVQPAELEDSGVYFCASSQYELGNTEAFFGQGTRLTVV.

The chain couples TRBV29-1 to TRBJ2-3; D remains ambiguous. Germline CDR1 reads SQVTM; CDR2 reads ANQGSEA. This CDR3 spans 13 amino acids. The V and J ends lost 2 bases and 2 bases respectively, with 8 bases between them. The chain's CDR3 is CSVESGFTDTQYF. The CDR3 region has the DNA TGCAGCGTTGAAAGTGGGTTCACAGATACGCAGTATTTT.

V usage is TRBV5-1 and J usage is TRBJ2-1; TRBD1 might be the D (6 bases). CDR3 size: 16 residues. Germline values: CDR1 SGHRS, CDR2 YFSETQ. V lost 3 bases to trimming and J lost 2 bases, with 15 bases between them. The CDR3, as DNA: TGCGCCAGCAGCTCCCATACAGGGACCGCCTACAATGAGCAGTTCTTC. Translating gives CASSSHTGTAYNEQFF. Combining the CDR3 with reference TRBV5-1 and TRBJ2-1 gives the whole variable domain KAGVTQTPRYLIKTRGQQVTLSCSPISGHRSVSWYQQTPGQGLQFLFEYFSETQRNKGNFPGRFSGRQFSNSRSEMNVSTLELGDSALYLCASSSHTGTAYNEQFFGPGTRLTVL.

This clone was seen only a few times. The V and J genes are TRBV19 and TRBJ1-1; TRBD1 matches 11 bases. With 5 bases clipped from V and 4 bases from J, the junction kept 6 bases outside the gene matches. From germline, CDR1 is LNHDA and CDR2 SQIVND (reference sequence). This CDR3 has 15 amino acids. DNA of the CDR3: TGTGCCAGTAGTTCTCCGGGACAGGGGGGCACTGAAGCTTTCTTT. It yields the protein CASSSPGQGGTEAFF.

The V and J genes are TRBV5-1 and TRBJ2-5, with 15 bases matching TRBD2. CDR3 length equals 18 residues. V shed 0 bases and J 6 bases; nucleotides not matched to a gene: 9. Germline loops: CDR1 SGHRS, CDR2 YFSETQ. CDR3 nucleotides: TGCGCCAGCAGCTTGGGGACTAGCGGGAGGGATCTCCGGAAGACCCAGTACTTC. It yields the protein CASSLGTSGRDLRKTQYF.

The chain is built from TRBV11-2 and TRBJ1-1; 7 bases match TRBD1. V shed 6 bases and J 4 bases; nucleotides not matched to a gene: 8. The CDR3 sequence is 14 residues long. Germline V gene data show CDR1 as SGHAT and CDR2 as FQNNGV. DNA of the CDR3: TGTGCCAGCAGTCCGCGACAGGGATCCACTGAAGCTTTCTTT. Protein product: CASSPRQGSTEAFF.

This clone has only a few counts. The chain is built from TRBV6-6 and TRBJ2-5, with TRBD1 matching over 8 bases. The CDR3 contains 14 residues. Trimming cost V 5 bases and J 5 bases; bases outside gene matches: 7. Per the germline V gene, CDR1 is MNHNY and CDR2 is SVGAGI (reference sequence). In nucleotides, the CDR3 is TGTGCCAGCAGTCCCGGACAGGGCCGTGAGACCCAGTACTTC. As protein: CASSPGQGRETQYF.

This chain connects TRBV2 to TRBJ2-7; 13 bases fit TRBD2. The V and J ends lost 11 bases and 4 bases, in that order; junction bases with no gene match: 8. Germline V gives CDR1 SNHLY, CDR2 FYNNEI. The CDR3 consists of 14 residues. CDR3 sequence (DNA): TGTGCCTCACCGGGACTAGCGGGAAGGTACGAGCAGTACTTC. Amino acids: CASPGLAGRYEQYF.

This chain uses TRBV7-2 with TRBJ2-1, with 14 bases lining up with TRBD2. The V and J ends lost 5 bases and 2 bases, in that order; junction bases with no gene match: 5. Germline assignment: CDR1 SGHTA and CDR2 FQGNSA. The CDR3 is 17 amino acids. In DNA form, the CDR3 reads TGTGCCAGCAGCCTGAGACTAGCGGGGGGGGCCTACAATGAGCAGTTCTTC. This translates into CASSLRLAGGAYNEQFF. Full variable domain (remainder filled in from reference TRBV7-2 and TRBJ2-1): GAGVSQSPSNKVTEKGKDVELRCDPISGHTALYWYRQSLGQGLEFLIYFQGNSAPDKSGLPSDRFSAERTGGSVSTLTIQRTQQEDSAVYLCASSLRLAGGAYNEQFFGPGTRLTVL.